Listed below are T cell receptor beta chains from one sample, sequenced in a study of regulatory T cells in long-lasting Graves disease. One entry per CDR3 protein results from TCRdb running MiXCR on the multiplex PCR reads. The sample shows 400,000 to 500,000 distinct CDR3 sequences, 15% of them seen only once. These sequences were also reported in another study, on T cells in Graves' hyperthyroidism and ophthalmopathy.

Sequenced material: peripheral blood mononuclear cells (PBMCs), taken at new diagnosis, from a patient treated with antithyroid drugs. These receptors all stem from a woman in her 30s with Graves disease. Both conserved end residues are trimmed from each CDR3. Some rows mark clone size as missing; the rest say once, few, many or name a class of expanded clone.

J | length | V | size | CDR3
TRBJ2-1 | 13 | TRBV13 | many | ASSPFHGSSNEQF
TRBJ2-4 | 14 | TRBV2 | many | ASTTRGGIAKNIQY
TRBJ2-7 | 11 | TRBV20-1 | many | SASRDSGGEQY
TRBJ1-5 | 13 | TRBV6-1 | few | ASSPRVRSNQPQH
TRBJ1-3 | 13 | TRBV15 | few | ATSRDRAVGDTIY
TRBJ1-1 | 14 | TRBV15 | many | ATSRATGTGGTEAF
TRBJ1-5 | 13 | TRBV27 | . | ASSEGVDGNQPQH
TRBJ2-7 | 14 | TRBV7-9 | many | ASSFPTSSSSYEQY
TRBJ2-3 | 12 | TRBV6-5 | . | ASSSRVSTDTQY
TRBJ2-3 | 14 | TRBV18 | many | ASSPLAGGYTDTQY
TRBJ1-1 | 16 | TRBV11-2 | many | ASSFYGSGSLMNTEAF
TRBJ1-1 | 13 | TRBV6-5 | few | ASSYGGLWDTEAF
TRBJ2-5 | 11 | TRBV3-1 | many | ASSPSGGGVQY
TRBJ2-5 | 12 | TRBV7-9 | many | ASSLGTGKGTQY
TRBJ2-3 | 9 | TRBV30 | few | AWGGGGPQY
TRBJ2-1 | 14 | TRBV24-1 | . | ATSDLLPGSYNEQF
TRBJ2-3 | 12 | TRBV9 | . | ASSFWDYTDTQY
TRBJ1-2 | 14 | TRBV27 | many | ASSPGAGTTYYGYT
TRBJ2-7 | 12 | TRBV6-1 | many | ASQDGAGSYEQY
TRBJ2-3 | 14 | TRBV10-2 | . | ASRQTTSGYADTQY
TRBJ2-7 | 11 | TRBV10-2 | few | ASRLRPTYEQY
TRBJ2-1 | 13 | TRBV18 | many | ASSTGQGGYNEQF
TRBJ2-1 | 14 | TRBV18 | many | ASSPPVRLVYNEQF
TRBJ1-5 | 13 | TRBV2 | many | ASGRGGDSNQPQH
TRBJ2-4 | 11 | TRBV29-1 | . | SVTVRLLSIQY
TRBJ2-2 | 16 | TRBV7-2 | . | ANSPLGLAGGPGGELF
TRBJ2-3 | 10 | TRBV12-3/TRBV12-4 | many | ASEGGGDTQY
TRBJ1-5 | 12 | TRBV6-1 | few | ASSPDDINQPQH
TRBJ2-1 | 11 | TRBV9 | many | ASQSGDYNEQF
TRBJ2-5 | 14 | TRBV7-2 | many | ASSLFRGPSRETQY
TRBJ2-5 | 12 | TRBV12-3/TRBV12-4 | many | ASSVLATQETQY
TRBJ2-7 | 10 | TRBV5-6 | . | ASSTGSSEQY
TRBJ2-3 | 13 | TRBV9 | few | ASSVGNRGQDTQY
TRBJ2-1 | 17 | TRBV27 | . | ASSLTPLGLADTYNEQF
TRBJ2-3 | 13 | TRBV12-3/TRBV12-4 | many | ASRPSGSSTDTQY
TRBJ2-7 | 13 | TRBV9 | many | ASSETPTVSYEQY
TRBJ2-7 | 11 | TRBV19 | few | ASAARGSYEQY
TRBJ2-7 | 13 | TRBV6-1 | few | ASRPRTSGRHEQY
TRBJ2-5 | 12 | TRBV27 | many | ASSLTLAVGTQY
TRBJ2-3 | 10 | TRBV2 | many | ASRGGPDTQY
TRBJ2-1 | 10 | TRBV28 | . | ASNEQGRLEF
TRBJ2-2 | 13 | TRBV7-3 | few | ASCLNPGVRGELF
TRBJ1-5 | 13 | TRBV19 | few | ASRVSGFFDQPQH
TRBJ1-4 | 10 | TRBV7-9 | few | ASSTGTAKLF
TRBJ2-1 | 11 | TRBV24-1 | . | ATSDFLAPEQF
TRBJ2-5 | 10 | TRBV25-1 | many | ASSKRQETQY
TRBJ2-7 | 16 | TRBV6-1 | few | ASRGNSLTSGTTYEQY
TRBJ2-4 | 14 | TRBV19 | few | ASSVQGSLAKNIQY
TRBJ1-1 | 14 | TRBV6-5 | . | ASSSPGHNTNTEAF
TRBJ2-1 | 14 | TRBV14 | many | ASSQGTVSSYNEQF
TRBJ2-1 | 14 | TRBV14 | . | ASSIRTGRGYNEQF
TRBJ2-1 | 13 | TRBV6-2/TRBV6-3 | many | ASSYGLSSYNEQF
TRBJ2-7 | 10 | TRBV30 | many | AYRDISYEQY
TRBJ1-1 | 11 | TRBV30 | few | AWSITLNTEAF